This T cell receptor (beta chain) was documented in a study of blood T cell repertoires in COVID-19. About the research overall: The cDNA or gDNA used as material had been derived from T cells, B-cell-depleted T cells, or PBMCs.

Assay used: immunoSEQ multiplex PCR; TCRdb lists only in-frame clones, some missing. The sample carries a few hundred thousand clones, about 84% recorded once. Germline V gene data show CDR1 as MNHEY and CDR2 as SVGEGT. Losses at the gene ends were 2 bases for V and 11 bases for J; bases not matched to a gene: 8. The CDR3 is 13 residues long. Input material: peripheral blood. The TCR sequence derives from a woman aged 45 to 65 with acute or convalescent COVID-19. The rearrangement joins TRBV6-2 or TRBV6-3 to TRBJ1-1; 7 nucleotides match TRBD1. CDR3 in DNA: TGTGCCAGCAGTTACACAGGGGAGCGCGGGGCTTTCTTT. The encoded protein is CASSYTGERGAFF.